This T cell receptor beta chain was observed in a study of T cells in Graves' hyperthyroidism and ophthalmopathy (dated by TCRdb to the late 2010s). Context from the whole study: Peripheral blood samples were taken at initial diagnosis, before any treatment was given. To identify distinguishing TCR V-J signatures, a discovery cohort of around 100 patients was used, comprising under 45 with Graves' ophthalmopathy and approximately 57 with stable Graves' hyperthyroidism. An independent validation cohort of fewer than 20 hyperthyroidism patients and approximately 17 patients who later progressed to ophthalmopathy tested prospective prediction of ophthalmopathy. The 100 discovery patients were divided at random into training and test sets in a 7:3 ratio. Thyroid tissue and blood T-cell repertoires from roughly 6 Graves' hyperthyroidism patients were also compared in the study. Once sampling was done, hyperthyroidism patients were given methimazole at a starting dose of 30 mg daily, whereas ophthalmopathy patients were given high-dose intravenous methylprednisolone. TCR Vbeta CDR3 sequencing of some 140 peripheral blood samples (more than 40 ophthalmopathy, over 70 hyperthyroidism and roughly 17 progressor patients) is reported in the paper. Points the paper makes about the study in general: In validation, progression to ophthalmopathy was predicted by the model with 70.59% sensitivity and 72% to 85% specificity, a median of approximately 7.1 months before onset. Ophthalmopathy was separated from stable hyperthyroidism by a 13 V-J signature model, with over 85% sensitivity and about 81% specificity obtained in cross-validation and 80%/75% obtained in testing. Sample size was not statistically predetermined, and blinding of investigators to group allocation was not performed. Most expanded thyroid clonotypes (frequency above 0.001) were also detected in blood, a finding suggesting that blood repertoires may reflect thyroid immune responses.

Amplification of TCR beta CDR3 regions was carried out from RNA transcripts. The first round of RT-PCR for the TCR CDR3 was performed with the HTBI primer set and the Qiagen OneStep RT-PCR kit. Libraries were constructed in a second round of multiplex PCR, after which size selection and purification were performed. Libraries were sequenced paired-end with 100 bp reads on an Illumina HiSeq2000. Turning to the authors' computational methods: Raw data were processed with SOAPnuke, discarding reads with adapters, uncalled bases, mean Phred below 15, or no exact constant-primer or identifier match. COPE v1.2.5 was used to merge the high-quality paired reads, and each unique nucleotide sequence was defined as a clonotype. MiTCR v1.1 was used to align the clonotypes against IMGT TRBV, TRBD and TRBJ reference segments. The analysis included only V-J combinations with a frequency above 0.0001, which together covered around 99% of the repertoires. The TCS score was defined as the ratio of F50 (clonal expansion) to E x V (chaos), calculated using BLOSUM62-based TCRdist between CDR3 peptides within each V-J. Welch's t-statistics and random forest reduced several hundred V-J features to 13, which were used in a naive Bayes classifier (R e1071). In-frame beta chains were kept once TCRdb had trimmed the public reads at Q25 with fastp and called clones with MiXCR. Under each unique CDR3 protein, matching rows form one entry showing the most common genes and DNA. The V and J calls follow TCRdb's processing rather than the paper's. For this sample there are about 420,000 distinct CDR3 sequences; approximately 15% appear just once. Together, the top ten hold 5.3% of the sample.

The CDR3 sequence holds 16 residues, the cysteine and phenylalanine included. The sequence is cut down to CDR3 DNA, 48 bases in frame from base 1. The germline V gene yields SGHTA for CDR1 and FQGNSA for CDR2. This clonotype was counted only a few times. This receptor's antigen is unknown. One end of the junction is discordant with germline, which a read error may explain. Stable Graves' hyperthyroidism was defined as the absence of progression to ophthalmopathy over 18 months of follow-up. Hyperthyroidism patients were newly diagnosed, with disease duration under 2 months, and aged 18 to 65 years. Any patient with an uncontrolled infection, another autoimmune disease, pregnancy or lactation was excluded. Diagnoses relied on clinical symptoms, serum thyroxine and TRAb, thyroid ultrasound and orbital computed tomography. Ficoll-Paque density gradient centrifugation was used to isolate PBMCs from about 9 ml of fresh peripheral blood. Total RNA was extracted using Trizol reagent, and RNA quality was assessed on an Agilent 2100 Bioanalyzer.

This clonotype was sampled from a woman between 18 and 30 years old with Graves' hyperthyroidism. The rearrangement joined TRBV7-2 to TRBJ1-1; 7 nucleotides in the junction match TRBD1. The sequencing input was blood. The CDR3 protein is CASSLAGGMGNTEAFF. The sequenced DNA is TGTGCCAGCAGCCTAGCAGGGGGAATGGGGAACACTGAAGCTTTCTTT.